This TCR beta chain was sequenced in a study of cytomegalovirus exposure and HLA in healthy donors. The study ran its PCR with 60 Vbeta and 13 Jbeta primers. The data were produced by immunoSEQ multiplex PCR, yet TCRdb's version contains in-frame clones alone and is incomplete. The table records about 160,000 clones, approximately 80% of them present only once. The germline gives CDR1 SGHRS, CDR2 YFSETQ. CDR3 size: 13 residues. The J segment lost 2 bases and the V segment lost 7 bases, leaving 5 bases of the junction unmatched. Sample: PBMCs. This clonotype was sampled from a male donor in good health and CMV-seropositive. This chain connects TRBV5-1 to TRBJ1-1; 7 bases are shared with TRBD1. CDR3 bases: TGCGCCAGCCGCCGGGACAGTAACACTGAAGCTTTCTTT. It encodes CASRRDSNTEAFF. The full variable domain, rest sourced from reference TRBV5-1 and TRBJ1-1, is KAGVTQTPRYLIKTRGQQVTLSCSPISGHRSVSWYQQTPGQGLQFLFEYFSETQRNKGNFPGRFSGRQFSNSRSEMNVSTLELGDSALYLCASRRDSNTEAFFGQGTRLTVV.